Listed here are 21 T cell receptor beta chains from one sample, sequenced in a study of T-cell reconstitution after alpha-beta-depleted transplantation in children. Using unique molecular identifiers, the investigators prepared the TCRbeta library. TCRdb itself ran the PCR reads through MiXCR, one entry per CDR3 protein. The sample consists of 150,000 to 200,000 distinct CDR3 sequences, approximately 6% of them appearing once. The sample was PBMCs, taken before TCRalphabeta/CD19-depleted stem cell transplant. All receptors derive from a girl under two years old with combined immunodeficiency, due to receive a stem cell transplant.

This clonotype has more than one count but fewer than ten. The V call is TRBV7-6, the J call TRBJ2-6; D unresolved. The CDR3 is 19 residues long. V lost 0 bases to trimming and J lost 0 bases, with 15 bases between them. The germline V gene encodes CDR1 SGHVS and CDR2 FNYEAQ. CDR3 in amino acids: CASSLAFGRSYSGANVLTF. CDR3 nucleotides: TGTGCCAGCAGCTTAGCGTTTGGACGGAGCTACTCTGGGGCCAACGTCCTGACTTTC.

Ten or more counts support this clonotype. V gene TRBV15 combines with J gene TRBJ2-4; the match to TRBD2 covers 7 bases. The trim removed 3 bases at V and 8 bases at J, leaving 7 bases unmatched. The germline V gene encodes CDR1 LNHNV and CDR2 YYDKDF (reference sequence). This CDR3 has 14 residues. CDR3 in amino acids: CATSSLAVFDIQYF. CDR3 nucleotides: TGTGCCACCAGCAGTCTAGCGGTCTTCGACATTCAGTACTTC. The full variable domain, completed using reference TRBV15 and TRBJ2-4, is DAMVIQNPRYQVTQFGKPVTLSCSQTLNHNVMYWYQQKSSQAPKLLFHYYDKDFNNEADTPDNFQSRRPNTSFCFLDIRSPGLGDTAMYLCATSSLAVFDIQYFGAGTRLSVL.

This clonotype was found many times. The V gene is TRBV29-1, the J gene TRBJ2-5; 7 positions match TRBD1. The CDR3 runs 12 residues. Germline V gives CDR1 SQVTM, CDR2 ANQGSEA. Trimming at V came to 6 bases and at J to 5 bases, leaving 6 bases not matched to a gene. The DNA of the CDR3 is TGCAGCGTAGAACAGGGGACGGAGACCCAGTACTTC. Its protein product is CSVEQGTETQYF.

This clonotype appeared many times. The chain is built from TRBV14 and TRBJ2-3; D unclear. The CDR3 covers 17 residues. Trimming took 0 bases from V and 2 from J, leaving 15 bases between them. Germline V gene data show CDR1 as SGHDN and CDR2 as FVKESK. The CDR3 spells CASSQDSVLGFTDTQYF. In DNA, the CDR3 is TGTGCCAGCAGCCAAGATTCGGTTCTGGGGTTCACAGATACGCAGTATTTT.

A word on this clonotype: This probably arose from a read error, given a far larger clone one base away. The chain uses TRBV11-1 and TRBJ2-2; no clear D gene. The CDR3 contains 12 residues. Deletions cut 3 bases from V and 6 bases from J, with 5 bases between. The germline CDR1 and CDR2 sequences are SGHAT and FQDESV (reference sequence). For the CDR3, the DNA is TGTGCCAGCAGCTTTGGGTCCGGGGAGCTGTTTTTT. This codes for CASSFGSGELFF.

This clonotype was detected ten times or more. The rearrangement uses TRBV12-3 or TRBV12-4 and TRBJ2-1, with 8 bases fitting TRBD2. There are 12 residues in the CDR3. J gave up 8 bases and V 6 bases, and 3 bases lay outside the gene matches. DNA for the CDR3: TGTGCCAGCAGCAGGACTAGCCATGAGCAGTTCTTC. This gives the protein CASSRTSHEQFF.

This clonotype was recorded at least ten times. The V and J genes are TRBV5-6 and TRBJ2-1, with 8 nucleotides matching TRBD2. CDR1 is SGHDT, CDR2 YYEEEE, per germline. V lost 2 bases, J lost 3 bases, and 7 bases stayed unmatched. The CDR3 extends over 16 amino acids. The CDR3 bases are TGTGCCAGCAGCTTACTGACCGGGAGGGACTACAATGAGCAGTTCTTC. This gives the protein CASSLLTGRDYNEQFF.

This clonotype was found many times. The chain has TRBV28 and TRBJ2-3, with TRBD2 as a possible D gene (5 bases). CDR1 is MDHEN, CDR2 SYDVKM, per germline. This CDR3 contains 13 residues. Trimming removed 2 bases from V and 4 bases from J, with 7 bases in between. In DNA, the CDR3 is TGTGCCAGCAGTTTAATAGCGTCAGATACGCAGTATTTT. It specifies CASSLIASDTQYF.

In its sample, this clonotype was seen many times. The chain joins TRBV7-8 to TRBJ2-7; TRBD1 aligns across 8 bases. The CDR3 covers 14 residues. Unmatched junction bases numbered 5, after V lost 5 bases and J lost 2 bases. Germline V gives CDR1 SGHVS, CDR2 FQNEAQ. CDR3 protein: CASSLQGGTYEQYF. In nucleotides, the CDR3 is TGTGCCAGCAGCCTACAGGGGGGCACCTACGAGCAGTACTTC.

This clonotype was detected only a few times. The J gene is TRBJ2-7, the V gene TRBV4-1; D is uncertain. The V end was cut by 1 base, the J end by 0 bases, with 7 bases between. The CDR3 loop spans 14 amino acids. Germline-derived CDR1 and CDR2 are MGHRA and YSYEKL. CDR3 nucleotides: TGCGCCAGCAGCCAAGGGGTTCTCTCCTACGAGCAGTACTTC. It specifies CASSQGVLSYEQYF.

This chain connects TRBV2 to TRBJ2-7; 8 nucleotides line up with TRBD1. Germline V CDR1 and CDR2: SNHLY, FYNNEI. The CDR3 sequence is 15 residues long. V gave up 4 bases and J gave up 4 bases; unmatched junction bases: 9. The CDR3 region has the DNA TGTGCCAGCAGTGTTAGCAGGGGGCGAGCGTACGAGCAGTACTTC. Protein product: CASSVSRGRAYEQYF.

This clonotype was seen at least ten times. This chain links TRBV5-5 with TRBJ2-3, with 7 bases matching TRBD2. Germline CDR1 reads SGHKS; CDR2 reads YYEKEE (reference sequence). The junction had 8 bases not matched to a gene; V was cut back by 0 bases and J by 1 base. The CDR3 runs 17 residues. CDR3 bases: TGTGCCAGCAGCTTGGTACTTGGTCTAGCGGGCACAGATACGCAGTATTTT. Translated, it gives CASSLVLGLAGTDTQYF.

On this clonotype itself: A much bigger clone sits one base away, suggesting this may be a read error. Because it lacks the conserved phenylalanine or tryptophan at the end, this CDR3 is likely a read error. V usage is TRBV7-2 and J usage is TRBJ2-7; TRBD1 matches at 9 bases. This CDR3 contains 15 residues. Germline V gene sequence: CDR1 SGHTA, CDR2 FQGNSA. The V segment lost 1 base and the J segment 3 bases; nucleotides outside the gene matches: 4. The CDR3 DNA reads TGTGCCAGCAGCTTAGAGGACAGGGGATACTACGAGCAGTACATC. As protein: CASSLEDRGYYEQYI.

This clonotype was detected many times. The chain joins TRBV20-1 to TRBJ2-7; D gene uncertain. Looked up from germline, CDR1 is DFQATT and CDR2 is SNEGSKA (reference sequence). Deletions cut 3 bases from V and 3 bases from J, with 9 bases between. This CDR3 comprises 12 residues. The CDR3: CSASTPYYEQYF. The CDR3 DNA sequence: TGCAGTGCTAGTACCCCCTACTACGAGCAGTACTTC.

This clonotype was observed many times. The chain is built from TRBV4-1 and TRBJ2-2; D might be TRBD1 or TRBD2, each matching 6 bases. The CDR3 is 19 amino acids. In germline, CDR1 is MGHRA, CDR2 YSYEKL. V dropped 2 bases and J dropped 2 bases, with 21 bases sitting between them. The CDR3 sequence is CASSQLVSFRGRNTGELFF. CDR3 sequence (DNA): TGCGCCAGCAGCCAATTGGTTTCGTTCCGGGGGCGCAACACCGGGGAGCTGTTTTTT.

This clonotype was detected many times. The chain is built from TRBV5-1 and TRBJ1-1, with 7 bases that match TRBD1. J gave up 1 base and V 0 bases, and 0 bases lay outside the gene matches. CDR3 size: 14 residues. Germline V CDR1 and CDR2: SGHRS, YFSETQ. CDR3 in DNA: TGCGCCAGCAGCTTGGACAGGGGGAACACTGAAGCTTTCTTT. As protein: CASSLDRGNTEAFF.

This clonotype was found many times. The chain joins TRBV12-3 or TRBV12-4 to TRBJ2-5; D is unclear. V shed 4 bases and J shed 5 bases, with 17 bases lying between them. This CDR3 has 15 residues. The DNA for the CDR3 is TGTGCCAGCAGTTCTCGGGTCTCGGAGTGGGAGACCCAGTACTTC. As protein: CASSSRVSEWETQYF.

The rearrangement joins TRBV24-1 to TRBJ2-7; TRBD2 agrees at 11 bases. The CDR3 loop spans 19 amino acids. The ends lost 3 bases at V and 3 bases at J; junction bases unmatched: 15. The germline CDR1 and CDR2 sequences are KGHDR and SFDVKD. In nucleotides, the CDR3 is TGTGCCACCAGTGATGGGACATCCGGGCTAGCGGGAGGATTCTACGAGCAGTACTTC. Translating it yields CATSDGTSGLAGGFYEQYF.

The table lists this clonotype with many counts. The chain carries TRBV7-2 and TRBJ2-1; D not certain. CDR1 is SGHTA, CDR2 FQGNSA, per germline. This CDR3 comprises 18 residues. With 2 bases removed from V and 0 bases from J, the gap between germline ends came to 17 bases. The CDR3 nucleotides are TGTGCCAGCAGCTTATTAACCCATATAGTGAGCTCCTACAATGAGCAGTTCTTC. Its protein product is CASSLLTHIVSSYNEQFF.

This clonotype has a count of ten or more. DNA for the CDR3: TGCGCCAGCAGCTTGCTCGACCAGGGGGGATCTGGAAACACCATATATTTT. Amino acids: CASSLLDQGGSGNTIYF. V and J are TRBV5-1 and TRBJ1-3, with 7 bases aligning to TRBD1. CDR1 is SGHRS, CDR2 YFSETQ, per germline. The ends lost 1 base at V and 1 base at J; junction bases unmatched: 8. This CDR3 region has 17 residues.

This clonotype showed up many times. The genes are TRBV7-8 and TRBJ2-6, with D perhaps matching TRBD1 or TRBD2 (5 bases each). CDR1 and CDR2 from the germline V gene are SGHVS and FQNEAQ. The ends were cut back, 5 bases at V and 0 bases at J, with 17 bases in the middle. The CDR3 consists of 18 residues. The CDR3 reads CASSPHLGTISGANVLTF. The DNA of the CDR3 is TGTGCCAGCAGCCCCCATCTTGGGACCATCTCTGGGGCCAACGTCCTGACTTTC.